Each of the 13 T cell receptor beta chains below was sequenced from the same sample in a study of shared clonotypes between healthy human individuals. CD45RO-negative, CCR7-positively selected cells formed the naive CD8 fraction, excluding terminally differentiated effector memory CD45RA+ cells. The repertoire was sequenced with immunoSEQ multiplex PCR; TCRdb's copy has only in-frame clones and lacks some. The data show hundreds of thousands of clones, around 95% seen once. The sequencing sample was made of naive CD8+ T cells sorted from blood. The source of these receptors is a woman in her twenties or thirties in good health.

This clone was found a few times. This chain uses TRBV9 with TRBJ1-5, with no clear D. The V end lost 7 bases, the J end lost 9 bases, and 8 bases lay between the germline ends. The CDR3 covers 10 residues. Germline loops: CDR1 SGDLS, CDR2 YYNGEE. The CDR3 region has the DNA TGTGCCAGCCCTTCGCCGCCCCAGCATTTT. Translated, it gives CASPSPPQHF.

The chain recombines TRBV23-1 with TRBJ2-1; 7 nucleotides align to TRBD2. TRBV23-1 is an ORF; its function is uncertain. With 2 bases clipped from V and 5 bases from J, the junction kept 6 bases outside the gene matches. CDR3 length equals 15 residues. This chain's CDR3 is CASSQGLAENNEQFF. CDR3 DNA: TGCGCCAGCAGTCAAGGTCTAGCGGAAAACAATGAGCAGTTCTTC.

The chain has TRBV6-6 and TRBJ2-1; D is perhaps TRBD1 (6 bases). In germline, CDR1 is MNHNY, CDR2 SVGAGI (reference sequence). The CDR3 sequence is 13 residues long. The CDR3 nucleotides are TGTGCTTCCTGGGATGGTGGGGGCCATGAGCAGTTCTTC. Residues: CASWDGGGHEQFF.

This chain uses TRBV7-2 with TRBJ2-5; the match to TRBD2 covers 12 bases. This CDR3 region has 18 residues. J lost 5 bases, V lost 1 base, and 11 bases had no gene match. Germline V gene sequence: CDR1 SGHTA, CDR2 FQGNSA. CDR3 in amino acids: CASSLEIGLAGLYETQYF. In nucleotides, the CDR3 is TGTGCCAGCAGCTTAGAGATTGGACTAGCGGGATTGTATGAGACCCAGTACTTC.

The chain uses TRBV30 and TRBJ2-1; 9 bases are a match to TRBD1. The CDR3 is made up of 14 amino acids. CDR1 is GTSNPN, CDR2 SVGIG, per germline (reference sequence). The J segment lost 8 bases and the V segment lost 0 bases, leaving 5 bases of the junction unmatched. The DNA for the CDR3 is TGTGCCTGGAGTGTGGGACAGGGTATAGATGAGCAGTTCTTC. Protein sequence: CAWSVGQGIDEQFF.

The rearrangement uses TRBV5-1 and TRBJ2-7; tentatively, D is TRBD1 (5 bases). Between the trimmed V and J ends, which lost 4 bases and 4 bases, there was a span of 18 bases. CDR3 length equals 15 residues. CDR1 is SGHRS and CDR2 is YFSETQ in the germline V gene. CDR3 amino acids: CASSGSELGLYEQYF. CDR3 nucleotide sequence: TGCGCCAGCAGCGGGTCCGAGTTGGGGCTTTACGAGCAGTACTTC.

The rearrangement uses TRBV6-4 and TRBJ1-5, with D perhaps matching TRBD1 (5 bases). The CDR3 consists of 14 residues. V shed 4 bases and J shed 13 bases, with 20 bases lying between them. CDR1 and CDR2 (germline): MRHNA, SNTAGT. The CDR3 nucleotides are TGTGCCAGCAGTGCCCTCGGCCCTCGACAGTGGCAGCATTTT. Translated: CASSALGPRQWQHF.

V is TRBV27 and J is TRBJ2-7; D ambiguous. CDR3 size: 16 residues. Germline CDR1 and CDR2: MNHEY and SMNVEV (reference sequence). Trimming removed 0 bases from V and 1 base from J, with 13 bases in between. The CDR3 loop reads CASSLSSPGRSYEQYF. CDR3 DNA sequence: TGTGCCAGCAGTTTATCGAGTCCGGGCAGGTCCTACGAGCAGTACTTC.

V usage is TRBV11-2 and J usage is TRBJ1-2; maybe TRBD1 (5 bases). Germline V lookup: CDR1 SGHAT, CDR2 FQNNGV. V shed 0 bases and J shed 7 bases, with 12 bases lying between them. This CDR3 is built from 14 residues. CDR3 protein: CASSLDLPGFGYTF. DNA of the CDR3: TGTGCCAGCAGCTTAGATCTCCCAGGGTTTGGCTACACCTTC.

The rearrangement joins TRBV4-1 to TRBJ2-7; 10 positions agree with TRBD2. Germline CDR1 and CDR2: MGHRA and YSYEKL. The CDR3 is 15 residues long. V shed 2 bases and J 7 bases; nucleotides not matched to a gene: 8. CDR3 amino acids: CASSQSLAGLNEQYF. CDR3 DNA sequence: TGCGCCAGCAGCCAATCACTAGCGGGACTGAATGAGCAGTACTTC.

The chain combines TRBV28 with TRBJ2-5, with D perhaps TRBD1 (5 bases). The CDR3 extends over 11 amino acids. Germline values: CDR1 MDHEN, CDR2 SYDVKM. V was trimmed by 4 bases and J by 10 bases, leaving 10 bases between them. CDR3: CASSSLQGQYF. As DNA, the CDR3 is TGTGCCAGCAGTTCCCTTCAGGGCCAGTACTTC.

This clone was found a few times. CDR3 in DNA: TGCAGCGTTGTAGGGACGAACACTGAAGCTTTCTTT. It translates to CSVVGTNTEAFF. The rearrangement joins TRBV29-1 to TRBJ1-1; D perhaps matches TRBD1 (5 bases). Trimming stripped 4 bases from V and 1 base from J, with 7 bases between. The CDR3 loop spans 12 amino acids. Germline CDR1 reads SQVTM; CDR2 reads ANQGSEA. Drawing the rest from reference TRBV29-1 and TRBJ1-1, the complete variable domain is SAVISQKPSRDICQRGTSLTIQCQVDSQVTMMFWYRQQPGQSLTLIATANQGSEATYESGFVIDKFPISRPNLTFSTLTVSNMSPEDSSIYLCSVVGTNTEAFFGQGTRLTVV.

The chain carries TRBV6-6 and TRBJ2-2; D gene unclear. The CDR3 extends over 13 amino acids. Trimming cost V 10 bases and J 3 bases, with 12 bases left between them. Germline V gene data show CDR1 as MNHNY and CDR2 as SVGAGI (reference sequence). For the CDR3, the DNA is TGTGCCATTCGGCGAGAGGACACCGGGGAGCTGTTTTTT. Its protein product is CAIRREDTGELFF.